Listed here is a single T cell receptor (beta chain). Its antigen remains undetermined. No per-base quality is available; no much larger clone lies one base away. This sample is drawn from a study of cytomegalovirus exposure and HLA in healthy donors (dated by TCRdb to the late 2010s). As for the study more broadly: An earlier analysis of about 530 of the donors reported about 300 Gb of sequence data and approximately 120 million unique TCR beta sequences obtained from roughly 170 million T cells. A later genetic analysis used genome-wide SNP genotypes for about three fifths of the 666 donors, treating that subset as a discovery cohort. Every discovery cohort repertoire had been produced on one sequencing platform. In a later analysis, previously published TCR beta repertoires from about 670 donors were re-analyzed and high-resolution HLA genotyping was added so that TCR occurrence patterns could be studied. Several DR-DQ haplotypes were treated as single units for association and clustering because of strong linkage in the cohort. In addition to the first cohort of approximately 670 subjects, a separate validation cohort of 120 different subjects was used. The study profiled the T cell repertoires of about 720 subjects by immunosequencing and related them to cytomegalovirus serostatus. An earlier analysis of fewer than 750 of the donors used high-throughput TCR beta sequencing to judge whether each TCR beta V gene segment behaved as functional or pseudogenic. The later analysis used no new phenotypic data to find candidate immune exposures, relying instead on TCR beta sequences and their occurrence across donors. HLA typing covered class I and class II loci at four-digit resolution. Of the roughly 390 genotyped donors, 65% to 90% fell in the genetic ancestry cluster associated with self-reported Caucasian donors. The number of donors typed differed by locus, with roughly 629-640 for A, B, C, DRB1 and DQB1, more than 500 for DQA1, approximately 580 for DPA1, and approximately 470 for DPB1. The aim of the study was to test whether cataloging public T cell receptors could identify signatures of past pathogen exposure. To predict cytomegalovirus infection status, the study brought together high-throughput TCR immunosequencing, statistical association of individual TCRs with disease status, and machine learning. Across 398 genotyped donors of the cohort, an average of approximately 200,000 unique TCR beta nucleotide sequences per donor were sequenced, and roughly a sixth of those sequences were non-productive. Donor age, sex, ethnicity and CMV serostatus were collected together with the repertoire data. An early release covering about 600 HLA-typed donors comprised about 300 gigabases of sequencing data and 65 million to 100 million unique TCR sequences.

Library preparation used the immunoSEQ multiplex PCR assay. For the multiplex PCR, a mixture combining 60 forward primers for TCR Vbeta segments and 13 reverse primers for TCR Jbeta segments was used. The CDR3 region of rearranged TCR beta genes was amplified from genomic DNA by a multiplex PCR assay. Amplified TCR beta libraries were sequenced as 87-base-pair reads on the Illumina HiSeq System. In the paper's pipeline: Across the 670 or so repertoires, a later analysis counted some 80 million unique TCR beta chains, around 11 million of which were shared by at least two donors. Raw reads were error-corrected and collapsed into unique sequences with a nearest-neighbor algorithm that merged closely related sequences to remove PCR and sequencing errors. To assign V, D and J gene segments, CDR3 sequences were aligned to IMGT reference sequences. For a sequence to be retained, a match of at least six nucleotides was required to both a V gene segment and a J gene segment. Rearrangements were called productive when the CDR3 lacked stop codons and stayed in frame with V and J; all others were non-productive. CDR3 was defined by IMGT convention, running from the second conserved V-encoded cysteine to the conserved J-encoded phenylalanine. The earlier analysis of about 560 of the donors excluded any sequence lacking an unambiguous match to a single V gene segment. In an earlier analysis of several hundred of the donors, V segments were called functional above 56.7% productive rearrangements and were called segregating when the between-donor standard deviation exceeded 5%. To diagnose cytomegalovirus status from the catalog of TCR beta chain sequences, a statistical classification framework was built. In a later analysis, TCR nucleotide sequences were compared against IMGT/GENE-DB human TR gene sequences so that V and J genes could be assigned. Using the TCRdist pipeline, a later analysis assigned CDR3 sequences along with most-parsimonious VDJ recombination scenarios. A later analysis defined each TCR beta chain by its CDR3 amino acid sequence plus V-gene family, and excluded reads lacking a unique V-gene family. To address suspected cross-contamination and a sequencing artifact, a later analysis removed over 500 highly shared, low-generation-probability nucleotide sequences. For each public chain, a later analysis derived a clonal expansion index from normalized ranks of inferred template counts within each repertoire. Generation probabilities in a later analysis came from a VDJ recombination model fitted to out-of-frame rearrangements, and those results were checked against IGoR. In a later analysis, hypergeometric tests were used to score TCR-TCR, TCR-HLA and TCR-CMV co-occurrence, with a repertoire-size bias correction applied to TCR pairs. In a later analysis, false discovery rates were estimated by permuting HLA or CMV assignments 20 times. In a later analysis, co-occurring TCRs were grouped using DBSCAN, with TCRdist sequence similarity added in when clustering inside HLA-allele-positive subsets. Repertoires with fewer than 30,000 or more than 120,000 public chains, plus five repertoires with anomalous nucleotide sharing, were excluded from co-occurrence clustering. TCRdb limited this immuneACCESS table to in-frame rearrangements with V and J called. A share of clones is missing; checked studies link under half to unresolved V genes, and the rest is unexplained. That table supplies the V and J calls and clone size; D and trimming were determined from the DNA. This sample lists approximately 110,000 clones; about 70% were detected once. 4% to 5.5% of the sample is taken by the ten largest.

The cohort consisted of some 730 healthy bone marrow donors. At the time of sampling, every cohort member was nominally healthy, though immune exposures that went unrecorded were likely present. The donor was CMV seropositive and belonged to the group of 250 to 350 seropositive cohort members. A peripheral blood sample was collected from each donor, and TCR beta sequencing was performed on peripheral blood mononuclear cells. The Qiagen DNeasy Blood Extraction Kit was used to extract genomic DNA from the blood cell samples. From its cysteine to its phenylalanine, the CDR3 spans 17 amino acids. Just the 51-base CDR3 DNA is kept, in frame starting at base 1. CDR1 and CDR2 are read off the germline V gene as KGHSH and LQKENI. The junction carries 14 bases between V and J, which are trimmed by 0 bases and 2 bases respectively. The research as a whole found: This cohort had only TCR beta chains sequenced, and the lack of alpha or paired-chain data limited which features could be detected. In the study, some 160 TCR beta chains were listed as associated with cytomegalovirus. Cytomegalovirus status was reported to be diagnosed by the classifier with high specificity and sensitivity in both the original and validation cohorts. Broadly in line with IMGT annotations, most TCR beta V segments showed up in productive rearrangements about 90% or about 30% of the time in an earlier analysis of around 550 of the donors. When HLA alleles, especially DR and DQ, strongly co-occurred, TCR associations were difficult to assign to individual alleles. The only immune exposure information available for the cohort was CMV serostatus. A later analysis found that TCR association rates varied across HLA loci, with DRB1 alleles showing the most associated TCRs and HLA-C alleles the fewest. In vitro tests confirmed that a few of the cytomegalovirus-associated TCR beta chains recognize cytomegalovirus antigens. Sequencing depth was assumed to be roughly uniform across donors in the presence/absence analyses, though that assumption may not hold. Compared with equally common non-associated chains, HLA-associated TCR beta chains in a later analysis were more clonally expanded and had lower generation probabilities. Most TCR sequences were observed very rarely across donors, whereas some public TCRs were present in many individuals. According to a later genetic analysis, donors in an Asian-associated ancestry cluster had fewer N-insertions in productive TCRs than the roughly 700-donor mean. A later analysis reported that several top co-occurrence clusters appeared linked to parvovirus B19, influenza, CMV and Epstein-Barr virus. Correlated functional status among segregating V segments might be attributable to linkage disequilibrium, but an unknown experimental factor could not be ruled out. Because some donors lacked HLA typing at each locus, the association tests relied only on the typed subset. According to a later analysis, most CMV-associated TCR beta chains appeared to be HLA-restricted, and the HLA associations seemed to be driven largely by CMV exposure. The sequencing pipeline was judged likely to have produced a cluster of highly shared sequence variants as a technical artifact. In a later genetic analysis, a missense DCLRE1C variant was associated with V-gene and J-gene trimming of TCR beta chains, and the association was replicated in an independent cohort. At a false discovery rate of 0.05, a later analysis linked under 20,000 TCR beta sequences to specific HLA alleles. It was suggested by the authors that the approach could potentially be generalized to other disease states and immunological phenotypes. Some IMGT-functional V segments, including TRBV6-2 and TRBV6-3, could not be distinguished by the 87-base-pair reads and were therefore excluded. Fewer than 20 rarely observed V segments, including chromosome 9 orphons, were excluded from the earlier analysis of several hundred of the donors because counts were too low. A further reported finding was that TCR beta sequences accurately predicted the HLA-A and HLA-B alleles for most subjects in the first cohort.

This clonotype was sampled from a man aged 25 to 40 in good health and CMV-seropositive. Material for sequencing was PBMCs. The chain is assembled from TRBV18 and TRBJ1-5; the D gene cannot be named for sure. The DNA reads TGTGCCAGCTCACCACCCGTTGTGGAGGGCGGCAATCAGCCCCAGCATTTT. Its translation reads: CASSPPVVEGGNQPQHF.